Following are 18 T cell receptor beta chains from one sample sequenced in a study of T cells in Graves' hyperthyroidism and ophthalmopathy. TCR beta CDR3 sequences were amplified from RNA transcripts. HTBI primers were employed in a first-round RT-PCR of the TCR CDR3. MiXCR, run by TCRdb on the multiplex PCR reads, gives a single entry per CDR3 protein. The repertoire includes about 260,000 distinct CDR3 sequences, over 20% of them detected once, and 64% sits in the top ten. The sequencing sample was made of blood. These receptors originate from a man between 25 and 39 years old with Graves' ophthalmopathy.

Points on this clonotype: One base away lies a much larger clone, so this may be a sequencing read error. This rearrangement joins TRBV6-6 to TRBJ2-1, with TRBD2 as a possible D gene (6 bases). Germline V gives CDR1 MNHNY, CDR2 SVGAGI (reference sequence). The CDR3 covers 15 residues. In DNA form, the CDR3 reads TGTGCCAGCAGTCACTCGGCGGGGTCCTACAATGAGCAGTTCTTC. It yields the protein CASSHSAGSYNEQFF.

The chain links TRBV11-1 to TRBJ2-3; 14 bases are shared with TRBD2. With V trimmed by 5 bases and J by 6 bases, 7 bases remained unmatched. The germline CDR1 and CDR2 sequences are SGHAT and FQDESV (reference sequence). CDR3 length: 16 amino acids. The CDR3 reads CASSVTGLAGVDTQYF. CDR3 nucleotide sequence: TGTGCCAGCAGCGTGACGGGACTAGCGGGAGTTGATACGCAGTATTTT.

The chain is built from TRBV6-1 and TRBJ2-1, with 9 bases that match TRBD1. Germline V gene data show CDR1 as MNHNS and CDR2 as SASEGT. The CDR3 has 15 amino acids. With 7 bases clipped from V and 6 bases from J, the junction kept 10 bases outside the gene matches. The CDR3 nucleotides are TGTGCCAGCATGAGCAACAGGGGGCTAAGCAATGAGCAGTTCTTC. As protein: CASMSNRGLSNEQFF.

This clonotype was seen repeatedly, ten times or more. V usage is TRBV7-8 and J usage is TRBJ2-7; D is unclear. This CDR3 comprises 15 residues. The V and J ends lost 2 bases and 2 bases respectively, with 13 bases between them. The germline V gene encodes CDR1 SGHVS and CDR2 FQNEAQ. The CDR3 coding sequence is TGTGCCAGCAGCTTATCTTATCGCCAGACCTACGAGCAGTACTTC. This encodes CASSLSYRQTYEQYF.

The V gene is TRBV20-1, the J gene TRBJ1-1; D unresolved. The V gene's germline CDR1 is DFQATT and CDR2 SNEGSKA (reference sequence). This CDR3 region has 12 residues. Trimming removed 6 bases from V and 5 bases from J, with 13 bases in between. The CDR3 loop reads CSATQRETEAFF. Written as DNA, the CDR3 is TGCAGTGCGACACAAAGAGAAACTGAAGCTTTCTTT.

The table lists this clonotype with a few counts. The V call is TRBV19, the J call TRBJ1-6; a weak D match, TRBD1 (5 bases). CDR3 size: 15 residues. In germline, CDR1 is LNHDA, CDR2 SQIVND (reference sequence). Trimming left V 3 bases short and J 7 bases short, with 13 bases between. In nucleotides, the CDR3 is TGTGCCAGTAGTATCGGTGGGGACGGGAATTCACCCCTCCACTTT. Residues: CASSIGGDGNSPLHF.

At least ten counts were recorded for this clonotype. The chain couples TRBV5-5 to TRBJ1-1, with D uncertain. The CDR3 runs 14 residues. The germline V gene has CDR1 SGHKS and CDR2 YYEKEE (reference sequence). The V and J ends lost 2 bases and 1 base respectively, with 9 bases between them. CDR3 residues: CASSFLEGNTEAFF. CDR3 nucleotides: TGTGCCAGCAGCTTTCTAGAGGGGAACACTGAAGCTTTCTTT.

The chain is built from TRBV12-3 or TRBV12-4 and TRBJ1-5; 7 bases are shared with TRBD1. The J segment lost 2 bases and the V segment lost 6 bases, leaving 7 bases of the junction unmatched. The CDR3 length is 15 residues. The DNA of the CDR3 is TGTGCCAGCAGACTTACAGGGGATCGCAATCAGCCCCAGCATTTT. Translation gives CASRLTGDRNQPQHF.

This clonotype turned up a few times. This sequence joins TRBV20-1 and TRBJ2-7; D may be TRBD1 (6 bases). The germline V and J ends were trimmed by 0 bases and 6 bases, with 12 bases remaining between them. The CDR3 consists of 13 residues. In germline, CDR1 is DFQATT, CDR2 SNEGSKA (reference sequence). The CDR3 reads CSARDVRGGEQYF. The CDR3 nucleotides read TGCAGTGCTAGAGATGTCAGGGGCGGCGAGCAGTACTTC.

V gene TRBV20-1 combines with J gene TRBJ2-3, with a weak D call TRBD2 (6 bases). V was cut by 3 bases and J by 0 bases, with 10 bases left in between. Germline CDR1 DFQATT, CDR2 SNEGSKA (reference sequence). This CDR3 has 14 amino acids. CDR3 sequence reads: CSASASASTDTQYF. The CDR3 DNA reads TGCAGTGCTAGCGCTAGCGCTAGCACAGATACGCAGTATTTT.

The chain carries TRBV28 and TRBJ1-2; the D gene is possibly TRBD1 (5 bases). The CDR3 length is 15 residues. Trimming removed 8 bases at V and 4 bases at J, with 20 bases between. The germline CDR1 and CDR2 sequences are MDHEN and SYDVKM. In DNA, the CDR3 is TGTGCCAGCCTATACAGGTTGGGTTCTGGCTATGGCTACACCTTC. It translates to CASLYRLGSGYGYTF.

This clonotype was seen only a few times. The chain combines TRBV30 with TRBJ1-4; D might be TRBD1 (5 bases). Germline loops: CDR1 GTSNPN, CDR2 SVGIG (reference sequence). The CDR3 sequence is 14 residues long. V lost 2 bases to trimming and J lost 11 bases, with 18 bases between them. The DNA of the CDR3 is TGTGCCTGGAGTCCTGGGGGAGGTGCGACTAAACTGTTTTTT. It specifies CAWSPGGGATKLFF.

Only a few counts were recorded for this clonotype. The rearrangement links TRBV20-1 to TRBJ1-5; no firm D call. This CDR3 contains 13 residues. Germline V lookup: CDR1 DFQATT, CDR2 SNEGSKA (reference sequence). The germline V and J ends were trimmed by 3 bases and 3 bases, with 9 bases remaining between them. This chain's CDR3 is CSASRALNQPQHF. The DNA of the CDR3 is TGCAGTGCTAGCCGGGCCCTCAATCAGCCCCAGCATTTT.

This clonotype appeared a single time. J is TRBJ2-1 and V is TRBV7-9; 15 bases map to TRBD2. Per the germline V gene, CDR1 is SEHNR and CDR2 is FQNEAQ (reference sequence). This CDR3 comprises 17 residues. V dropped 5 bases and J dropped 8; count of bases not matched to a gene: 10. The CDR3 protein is CASSLGLAGGLGDEQFF. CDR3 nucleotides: TGTGCCAGCAGCCTCGGACTAGCGGGAGGGCTGGGGGATGAGCAGTTCTTC.

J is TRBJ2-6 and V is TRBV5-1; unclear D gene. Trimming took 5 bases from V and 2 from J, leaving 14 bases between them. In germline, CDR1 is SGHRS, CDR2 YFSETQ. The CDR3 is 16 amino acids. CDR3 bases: TGCGCCAGCAGTCCGGGCCGCGCAACTGGGGCCAACGTCCTGACTTTC. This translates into CASSPGRATGANVLTF.

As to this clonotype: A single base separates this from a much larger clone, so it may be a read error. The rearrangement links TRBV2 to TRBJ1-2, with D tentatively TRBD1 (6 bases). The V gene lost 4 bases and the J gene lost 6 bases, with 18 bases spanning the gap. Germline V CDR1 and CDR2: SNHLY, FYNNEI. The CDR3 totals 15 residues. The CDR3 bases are TGTGCCAGCAGTGTATCGAAGCGGGGGGCCAATGGCTACACCTTC. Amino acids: CASSVSKRGANGYTF.

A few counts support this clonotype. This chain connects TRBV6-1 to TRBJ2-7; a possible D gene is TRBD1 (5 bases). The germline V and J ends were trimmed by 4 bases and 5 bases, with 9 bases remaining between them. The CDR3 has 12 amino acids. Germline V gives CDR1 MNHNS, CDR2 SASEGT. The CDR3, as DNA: TGTGCCAGCAGTGTTTGGGGCGACGAGCAGTACTTC. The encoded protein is CASSVWGDEQYF.

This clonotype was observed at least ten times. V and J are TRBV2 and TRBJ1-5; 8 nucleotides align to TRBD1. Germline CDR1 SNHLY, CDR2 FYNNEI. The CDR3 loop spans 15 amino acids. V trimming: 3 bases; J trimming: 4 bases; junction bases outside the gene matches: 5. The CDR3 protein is CASSETGAYNQPQHF. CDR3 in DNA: TGTGCCAGCAGTGAGACAGGGGCCTATAATCAGCCCCAGCATTTT.